These 31 T cell receptor beta chains share one sample of origin, sequenced in a study of STAT5B mutations in CD4+ large granular lymphocyte leukemia. The protocol was immunoSEQ multiplex PCR, while the TCRdb copy is restricted to in-frame clones and leaves out a portion. The sample lists approximately 33,000 clones, 70% to 90% occurring once. Sequenced input: CD4+ T cells from blood buffy coats. These receptor sequences come from a human donor in good health.

The chain joins TRBV7-2 to TRBJ2-1; 10 bases agree with TRBD1. The J segment lost 7 bases and the V segment lost 6 bases, leaving 12 bases of the junction unmatched. This CDR3 has 16 amino acids. In germline, CDR1 is SGHTA, CDR2 FQGNSA. CDR3 residues: CASSRQGAVRMNEQFF. As DNA, the CDR3 is TGTGCCAGCAGTCGACAGGGGGCGGTCAGAATGAATGAGCAGTTCTTC.

The CDR3 loop reads CASSSRWGLTDTQYF. The CDR3 DNA reads TGTGCCAGCAGTTCACGTTGGGGCCTTACAGATACGCAGTATTTT. This chain joins TRBV7-9 and TRBJ2-3; possible D gene TRBD1, 5 bases. The CDR3 sequence is 15 residues long. CDR1 and CDR2 (germline): SEHNR, FQNEAQ (reference sequence). Trimming stripped 6 bases from V and 3 bases from J, with 16 bases between.

This chain uses TRBV7-8 with TRBJ1-2; tentatively, D is TRBD1 (5 bases). CDR3 size: 14 residues. Germline CDR1 SGHVS, CDR2 FQNEAQ. V was clipped by 7 bases and J by 4 bases, with 16 bases between them. The CDR3 loop reads CASTSRGEAYGYTF. CDR3 nucleotide sequence: TGTGCCAGCACCTCAAGGGGAGAGGCCTATGGCTACACCTTC.

J is TRBJ1-1 and V is TRBV7-2; D is unresolved. The CDR3 is 14 residues long. Deletions cut 1 base from V and 5 bases from J, with 11 bases between. CDR1 is SGHTA, CDR2 FQGNSA, per germline. The CDR3: CASSLGGSWTEAFF. In nucleotides, the CDR3 is TGTGCCAGCAGCTTAGGGGGTTCGTGGACTGAAGCTTTCTTT. The full variable domain, with the rest looked up from reference TRBV7-2 and TRBJ1-1, is GAGVSQSPSNKVTEKGKDVELRCDPISGHTALYWYRQSLGQGLEFLIYFQGNSAPDKSGLPSDRFSAERTGGSVSTLTIQRTQQEDSAVYLCASSLGGSWTEAFFGQGTRLTVV.

The chain joins TRBV5-6 to TRBJ2-1; D is possibly TRBD2 (5 bases). This CDR3 region has 11 residues. CDR1 is SGHDT and CDR2 is YYEEEE in the germline V gene. With 0 bases removed from V and 13 bases from J, the gap between germline ends came to 8 bases. CDR3 amino acids: CASSLGAAQFF. CDR3 sequence (DNA): TGTGCCAGCAGCTTGGGAGCGGCCCAGTTCTTC.

CDR3 sequence (DNA): TGTGCCAGCAGCTTAGATTTTGGTGGAGCAAACGAGCAGTACTTC. Residues: CASSLDFGGANEQYF. The chain links TRBV11-1 to TRBJ2-7; D gene uncertain. The CDR3 is 15 amino acids. The V end lost 1 base, the J end lost 5 bases, and 15 bases lay between the germline ends. The germline gives CDR1 SGHAT, CDR2 FQDESV (reference sequence).

V gene TRBV19 combines with J gene TRBJ2-1; 7 positions match TRBD2. V was clipped by 8 bases and J by 2 bases; unmatched bases: 9. The germline CDR1 and CDR2 sequences are LNHDA and SQIVND (reference sequence). The CDR3 is 15 residues long. CDR3 in amino acids: CASLPWGGTYNEQFF. The DNA for the CDR3 is TGTGCCAGTCTGCCTTGGGGGGGGACCTACAATGAGCAGTTCTTC.

This clone was observed a single time. This chain links TRBV11-2 with TRBJ2-2; possible D gene TRBD2, 6 bases. Trimming removed 5 bases at V and 1 base at J, with 11 bases between. Germline V lookup: CDR1 SGHAT, CDR2 FQNNGV. The CDR3 is 15 residues long. In DNA form, the CDR3 reads TGTGCCAGCAGCCCCGTTAGCGGGAACACCGGGGAGCTGTTTTTT. It is translated as CASSPVSGNTGELFF.

This clone ranks as medium-sized. The chain couples TRBV2 to TRBJ1-5; the D is unclear. This CDR3 is built from 18 residues. The germline V gene encodes CDR1 SNHLY and CDR2 FYNNEI. V shed 2 bases and J shed 0 bases, with 17 bases lying between them. As DNA, the CDR3 is TGTGCCAGCAGTGAACCCCTACCCAAACTTTATAGCAATCAGCCCCAGCATTTT. It specifies CASSEPLPKLYSNQPQHF.

The V call is TRBV4-3, the J call TRBJ2-3; TRBD2 is a possible D gene (5 bases). V was trimmed by 1 base and J by 6 bases, leaving 14 bases between them. The CDR3 runs to 15 residues. Per germline, CDR1 LGHNA and CDR2 YSLEER. CDR3 sequence: CASSQGGSSGDTQYF. The CDR3, as DNA: TGCGCCAGCAGCCAAGGTGGGAGCTCGGGGGATACGCAGTATTTT.

J is TRBJ1-2 and V is TRBV4-3; TRBD1 agrees at 7 bases. The CDR3 runs to 16 residues. Trimming took 1 base from V and 5 from J; bases not matched to a gene: 10. Germline loops: CDR1 LGHNA, CDR2 YSLEER. CDR3 coding DNA: TGCGCCAGCAGCCAAGGGGGCCGGGACAGCGGGTATGGCTACACCTTC. Residues: CASSQGGRDSGYGYTF.

This clone showed up just once. The rearrangement joins TRBV13 to TRBJ1-2, with a weak D call TRBD1 (5 bases). The V and J ends lost 4 bases and 3 bases respectively, with 12 bases between them. The CDR3 sequence is 14 residues long. Germline values: CDR1 PRHDT, CDR2 FYEKMQ (reference sequence). The DNA of the CDR3 is TGTGCCAGCAGCTATGGGGGAATTGACTATGGCTACACCTTC. Translated: CASSYGGIDYGYTF.

V is TRBV5-5 and J is TRBJ1-4; 9 positions match TRBD1. V lost 5 bases to trimming and J lost 3 bases; unmatched junction nucleotides: 8. Germline lookup yields CDR1 SGHKS and CDR2 YYEKEE (reference sequence). The CDR3 is made up of 16 amino acids. Here the CDR3 reads CASSWYRQGANEKLFF. The CDR3 coding sequence is TGTGCCAGCAGTTGGTACCGACAGGGGGCTAATGAAAAACTGTTTTTT.

This clone was picked up a small number of times. This chain uses TRBV5-4 with TRBJ1-3; D uncertain. Trimming took 1 base from V and 4 from J, leaving 3 bases between them. The germline V gene encodes CDR1 SGHNT and CDR2 YYREEE (reference sequence). The CDR3 totals 12 residues. Here the CDR3 DNA reads TGTGCCAGCAGCTTGAGCGGAAACACCATATATTTT. Its translation is CASSLSGNTIYF.

The V and J genes are TRBV7-9 and TRBJ2-1; the match to TRBD1 covers 10 bases. With 5 bases clipped from V and 9 bases from J, the junction kept 16 bases outside the gene matches. The germline CDR1 and CDR2 sequences are SEHNR and FQNEAQ (reference sequence). The CDR3 loop spans 17 amino acids. CDR3 in DNA: TGTGCCAGCAGCCGCCCGACAGGGGGCGCGCGGTCGGCTGAGCAGTTCTTC. Amino acids: CASSRPTGGARSAEQFF. The full variable domain, its missing parts supplied by reference TRBV7-9 and TRBJ2-1, is DTGVSQNPRHKITKRGQNVTFRCDPISEHNRLYWYRQTLGQGPEFLTYFQNEAQLEKSRLLSDRFSAERPKGSFSTLEIQRTEQGDSAMYLCASSRPTGGARSAEQFFGPGTRLTVL.

The V gene is TRBV7-2, the J gene TRBJ2-7, with D perhaps matching TRBD2 (5 bases). The CDR3 runs to 13 residues. The germline V gene encodes CDR1 SGHTA and CDR2 FQGNSA. V lost 5 bases and J lost 0, with 8 bases in between. CDR3 residues: CASSLDYSYEQYF. The CDR3 DNA reads TGTGCCAGCAGCCTCGACTACTCCTACGAGCAGTACTTC.

The chain employs TRBV6-6 and TRBJ2-3; D call uncertain. The length of the CDR3 is 14 residues. The V end was cut by 2 bases, the J end by 6 bases, with 12 bases between. The germline CDR1 and CDR2 sequences are MNHNY and SVGAGI (reference sequence). This CDR3 is CASSYPPHTDTQYF. CDR3 DNA sequence: TGTGCCAGCAGTTACCCCCCCCACACGGATACGCAGTATTTT.

The V and J genes are TRBV5-8 and TRBJ2-6, with D unclear. The CDR3 consists of 12 residues. CDR1 and CDR2 (germline): SGHTS, YDEGEE. V was trimmed by 10 bases and J by 2 bases, leaving 7 bases between them. CDR3 bases: TGTGCCCCCAGAGCTGGGGCCAACGTCCTGACTTTC. Encoded protein: CAPRAGANVLTF.

The rearrangement links TRBV18 to TRBJ2-7, with unresolved D. Germline CDR1 and CDR2: KGHSH and LQKENI. The V gene lost 0 bases and the J gene lost 6 bases, with 9 bases spanning the gap. This CDR3 spans 13 amino acids. CDR3: CASSPPFETEQYF. CDR3 sequence (DNA): TGTGCCAGCTCACCACCTTTTGAGACCGAGCAGTACTTC.

The chain employs TRBV7-8 and TRBJ2-7; 9 bases map to TRBD1. This CDR3 has 16 residues. In germline, CDR1 is SGHVS, CDR2 FQNEAQ. V lost 6 bases to trimming and J lost 0 bases; unmatched junction nucleotides: 9. In nucleotides, the CDR3 is TGTGCCAGCAGGAGCCCCCCGGGACAGGGCTCCTACGAGCAGTACTTC. Encoded protein: CASRSPPGQGSYEQYF.

This chain links TRBV5-4 with TRBJ2-5; 11 bases agree with TRBD2. Germline V gene lookup returns CDR1 SGHNT and CDR2 YYREEE (reference sequence). The CDR3 is 15 residues long. J was trimmed by 4 bases and V by 4 bases; bases with no gene match: 6. The CDR3 DNA reads as TGTGCCAGCAGCCTCCGACTAGCGGGGTTAGAGACCCAGTACTTC. The encoded protein is CASSLRLAGLETQYF.

This clone was recorded a few times. The chain employs TRBV7-9 and TRBJ1-1; 7 nucleotides line up with TRBD1. V trimming: 3 bases; J trimming: 3 bases; junction bases outside the gene matches: 10. Germline V gene sequence: CDR1 SEHNR, CDR2 FQNEAQ (reference sequence). This CDR3 is built from 16 residues. The CDR3, as DNA: TGTGCCAGCAGCTTGGGCCATGGACAGGAGGACACTGAAGCTTTCTTT. It translates to CASSLGHGQEDTEAFF.

V is TRBV6-1 and J is TRBJ1-2; D not certain. Germline V gene sequence: CDR1 MNHNS, CDR2 SASEGT. Trimming removed 6 bases from V and 3 bases from J, with 11 bases in between. The CDR3 has 13 amino acids. The CDR3 loop is CASRPGSYYGYTF. The CDR3 nucleotides are TGTGCCAGCAGGCCGGGCTCATACTATGGCTACACCTTC.

The chain is built from TRBV7-2 and TRBJ2-7; 8 nucleotides align to TRBD1. CDR1 is SGHTA and CDR2 is FQGNSA in the germline V gene. The CDR3 covers 15 residues. Trimming removed 5 bases from V and 3 bases from J; junction bases left unmatched: 9. The CDR3 region has the DNA TGTGCCAGCAGCCCCCCGGGACAGGCCGTCTACGAGCAGTACTTC. As protein: CASSPPGQAVYEQYF.

This chain links TRBV20-1 with TRBJ2-3; the D is unclear. The V gene's germline CDR1 is DFQATT and CDR2 SNEGSKA (reference sequence). The CDR3 consists of 11 residues. The V end was cut by 0 bases, the J end by 7 bases, with 5 bases between. The CDR3 is CSARDPNTQYF. The CDR3 DNA reads as TGCAGTGCTAGAGATCCTAATACGCAGTATTTT.

This clone was observed a single time. The rearrangement links TRBV7-2 to TRBJ1-5; D remains unclear. The V end was cut by 8 bases, the J end by 1 base, with 12 bases between. The CDR3 is 14 amino acids. Germline CDR1 is SGHTA and CDR2 is FQGNSA. The DNA for the CDR3 is TGTGCCAGCGCCCGCCGGGCCAGCAATCAGCCCCAGCATTTT. Encoded protein: CASARRASNQPQHF.

The chain couples TRBV19 to TRBJ1-4; D may be TRBD1 (6 bases). From germline, CDR1 is LNHDA and CDR2 SQIVND (reference sequence). V was clipped by 3 bases and J by 5 bases, with 22 bases between them. The CDR3 runs to 18 residues. This CDR3 is CASSINRVNTRINEKLFF. The CDR3 nucleotides read TGTGCCAGTAGTATTAACAGGGTTAACACACGAATCAATGAAAAACTGTTTTTT.

V gene TRBV30 combines with J gene TRBJ2-1, with D possibly being TRBD1 (6 bases). Per germline, CDR1 GTSNPN and CDR2 SVGIG (reference sequence). V shed 6 bases and J shed 12 bases, with 18 bases lying between them. The CDR3 spans 12 residues. CDR3 sequence reads: CACQGTLTGQFF. As DNA, the CDR3 is TGTGCCTGCCAGGGGACCTTAACGGGGCAGTTCTTC.

The chain is built from TRBV7-2 and TRBJ1-1, with TRBD1 matching 8 bases. This CDR3 is built from 14 residues. Germline loops: CDR1 SGHTA, CDR2 FQGNSA. V lost 4 bases, J lost 3 bases, and 4 bases stayed unmatched. This chain's CDR3 is CASSSTGAHTEAFF. In nucleotides, the CDR3 is TGTGCCAGCAGCTCGACAGGGGCCCACACTGAAGCTTTCTTT.

V and J are TRBV11-2 and TRBJ1-2; TRBD1 matches at 9 bases. V shed 2 bases and J 3 bases; nucleotides not matched to a gene: 1. The CDR3 consists of 14 residues. CDR1 is SGHAT and CDR2 is FQNNGV in the germline V gene. The CDR3 is CASSLRDRDYGYTF. The DNA for the CDR3 is TGTGCCAGCAGCTTACGGGACAGGGACTATGGCTACACCTTC.

This chain connects TRBV9 to TRBJ1-3; D gene ambiguous. In germline, CDR1 is SGDLS, CDR2 YYNGEE. The CDR3 runs 14 residues. Trimming removed 0 bases at V and 4 bases at J, with 8 bases between. In DNA form, the CDR3 reads TGTGCCAGCAGCGTAGAACCGATGGGAAACACCATATATTTT. Encoded protein: CASSVEPMGNTIYF.